The T cell receptor (beta chain) described here comes from a study of somatic mutations in cytotoxic T cells in rheumatoid arthritis. Germline values: CDR1 MGHRA, CDR2 YSYEKL. J gave up 3 bases and V 4 bases, and 4 bases lay outside the gene matches. This CDR3 is 15 amino acids long. Only in-frame clones appear in the TCRdb table, and some are missing; sequencing was by immunoSEQ multiplex PCR. The sample lists roughly 9,000 clones; less than 80% were seen once. The material sequenced was CD8+ T cells sorted from blood. The rearrangement uses TRBV4-1 and TRBJ1-4, with 8 nucleotides matching TRBD1. This receptor was taken from a woman aged 45-65 years in good health. The CDR3 loop reads CASSPLTGANEKLFF. CDR3 bases: TGCGCCAGCAGCCCCCTGACAGGGGCTAATGAAAAACTGTTTTTT.